The clone carrying this T cell receptor (beta chain) has just a few counts. Antigen unknown. The data were obtained in a study of T cells in Graves' hyperthyroidism and ophthalmopathy. Stability of Graves' hyperthyroidism was defined as absent ophthalmopathy progression within 18 months. The authors took PBMCs from 10 ml fresh peripheral blood. RNA transcripts were the template for amplifying TCR beta CDR3 regions. With the HTBI primer set, the TCR CDR3 went through a first round of RT-PCR. TCRdb used MiXCR to reprocess the multiplex PCR reads, holding one entry per CDR3 protein. The sample lists 540,000 or so distinct CDR3 sequences, about a sixth occurring once. Study conclusions and caveats: From stable hyperthyroidism, ophthalmopathy was separated by a 13 V-J model. Blood shared most expanded thyroid clonotypes above 0.001.

V dropped 2 bases and J dropped 7; count of bases not matched to a gene: 5. Looked up from germline, CDR1 is MNHNS and CDR2 is SASEGT. The CDR3 is 15 amino acids. Sequenced input: blood. The TCR was taken from a woman in her twenties or thirties with Graves' hyperthyroidism. The chain combines TRBV6-1 with TRBJ2-2; TRBD1 aligns across 9 bases. The CDR3 DNA follows: TGTGCCAGCAGTGAACTACAGGGGGCAGGCGGGGAGCTGTTTTTT. Its translation is CASSELQGAGGELFF.